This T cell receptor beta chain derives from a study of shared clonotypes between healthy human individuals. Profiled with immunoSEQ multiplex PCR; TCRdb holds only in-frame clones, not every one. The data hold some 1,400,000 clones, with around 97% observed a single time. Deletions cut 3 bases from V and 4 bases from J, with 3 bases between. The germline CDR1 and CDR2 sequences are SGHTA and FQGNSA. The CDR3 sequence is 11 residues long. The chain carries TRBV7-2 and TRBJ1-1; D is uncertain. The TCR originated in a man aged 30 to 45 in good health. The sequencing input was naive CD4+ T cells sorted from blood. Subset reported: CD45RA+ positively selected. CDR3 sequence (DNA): TGTGCCAGCAGCTTCAGCACTGAAGCTTTCTTT. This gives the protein CASSFSTEAFF.